One and the same sample provided the 2 T cell receptor beta chains below, sequenced in a study of STAT3 mutations in large granular lymphocyte leukemia. The table came from immunoSEQ multiplex PCR; TCRdb's copy has only in-frame clones and leaves some out. Here the sample spans more than 9,500 clones, about 85% being singletons. Their target antigens are unknown. General observations from the study: At least one immunodominant TCR beta clonotype appeared in every T-cell large granular lymphocyte leukemia patient.

Sequenced material: peripheral blood mononuclear cells. The receptors were gathered from an elderly man with T-cell large granular lymphocyte leukemia. Some clones in this sample may be carry-over from other donors' samples.

J is TRBJ1-1 and V is TRBV18; D is possibly TRBD1 (5 bases). From germline, CDR1 is KGHSH and CDR2 LQKENI. V was trimmed by 2 bases and J by 5 bases, leaving 12 bases between them. This CDR3 region has 14 residues. CDR3 coding DNA: TGTGCCAGCTCACCATCGGGGGGTATTACTGAAGCTTTCTTT. Its translation: CASSPSGGITEAFF.

The chain employs TRBV4-2 and TRBJ2-6; D not resolved. Trimming took 0 bases from V and 0 from J, leaving 6 bases between them. CDR1 is LGHNA, CDR2 YNFKEQ, per germline. There are 16 residues in the CDR3. The DNA of the CDR3 is TGTGCCAGCAGCCAAGATATCATCTCTGGGGCCAACGTCCTGACTTTC. Protein sequence: CASSQDIISGANVLTF.